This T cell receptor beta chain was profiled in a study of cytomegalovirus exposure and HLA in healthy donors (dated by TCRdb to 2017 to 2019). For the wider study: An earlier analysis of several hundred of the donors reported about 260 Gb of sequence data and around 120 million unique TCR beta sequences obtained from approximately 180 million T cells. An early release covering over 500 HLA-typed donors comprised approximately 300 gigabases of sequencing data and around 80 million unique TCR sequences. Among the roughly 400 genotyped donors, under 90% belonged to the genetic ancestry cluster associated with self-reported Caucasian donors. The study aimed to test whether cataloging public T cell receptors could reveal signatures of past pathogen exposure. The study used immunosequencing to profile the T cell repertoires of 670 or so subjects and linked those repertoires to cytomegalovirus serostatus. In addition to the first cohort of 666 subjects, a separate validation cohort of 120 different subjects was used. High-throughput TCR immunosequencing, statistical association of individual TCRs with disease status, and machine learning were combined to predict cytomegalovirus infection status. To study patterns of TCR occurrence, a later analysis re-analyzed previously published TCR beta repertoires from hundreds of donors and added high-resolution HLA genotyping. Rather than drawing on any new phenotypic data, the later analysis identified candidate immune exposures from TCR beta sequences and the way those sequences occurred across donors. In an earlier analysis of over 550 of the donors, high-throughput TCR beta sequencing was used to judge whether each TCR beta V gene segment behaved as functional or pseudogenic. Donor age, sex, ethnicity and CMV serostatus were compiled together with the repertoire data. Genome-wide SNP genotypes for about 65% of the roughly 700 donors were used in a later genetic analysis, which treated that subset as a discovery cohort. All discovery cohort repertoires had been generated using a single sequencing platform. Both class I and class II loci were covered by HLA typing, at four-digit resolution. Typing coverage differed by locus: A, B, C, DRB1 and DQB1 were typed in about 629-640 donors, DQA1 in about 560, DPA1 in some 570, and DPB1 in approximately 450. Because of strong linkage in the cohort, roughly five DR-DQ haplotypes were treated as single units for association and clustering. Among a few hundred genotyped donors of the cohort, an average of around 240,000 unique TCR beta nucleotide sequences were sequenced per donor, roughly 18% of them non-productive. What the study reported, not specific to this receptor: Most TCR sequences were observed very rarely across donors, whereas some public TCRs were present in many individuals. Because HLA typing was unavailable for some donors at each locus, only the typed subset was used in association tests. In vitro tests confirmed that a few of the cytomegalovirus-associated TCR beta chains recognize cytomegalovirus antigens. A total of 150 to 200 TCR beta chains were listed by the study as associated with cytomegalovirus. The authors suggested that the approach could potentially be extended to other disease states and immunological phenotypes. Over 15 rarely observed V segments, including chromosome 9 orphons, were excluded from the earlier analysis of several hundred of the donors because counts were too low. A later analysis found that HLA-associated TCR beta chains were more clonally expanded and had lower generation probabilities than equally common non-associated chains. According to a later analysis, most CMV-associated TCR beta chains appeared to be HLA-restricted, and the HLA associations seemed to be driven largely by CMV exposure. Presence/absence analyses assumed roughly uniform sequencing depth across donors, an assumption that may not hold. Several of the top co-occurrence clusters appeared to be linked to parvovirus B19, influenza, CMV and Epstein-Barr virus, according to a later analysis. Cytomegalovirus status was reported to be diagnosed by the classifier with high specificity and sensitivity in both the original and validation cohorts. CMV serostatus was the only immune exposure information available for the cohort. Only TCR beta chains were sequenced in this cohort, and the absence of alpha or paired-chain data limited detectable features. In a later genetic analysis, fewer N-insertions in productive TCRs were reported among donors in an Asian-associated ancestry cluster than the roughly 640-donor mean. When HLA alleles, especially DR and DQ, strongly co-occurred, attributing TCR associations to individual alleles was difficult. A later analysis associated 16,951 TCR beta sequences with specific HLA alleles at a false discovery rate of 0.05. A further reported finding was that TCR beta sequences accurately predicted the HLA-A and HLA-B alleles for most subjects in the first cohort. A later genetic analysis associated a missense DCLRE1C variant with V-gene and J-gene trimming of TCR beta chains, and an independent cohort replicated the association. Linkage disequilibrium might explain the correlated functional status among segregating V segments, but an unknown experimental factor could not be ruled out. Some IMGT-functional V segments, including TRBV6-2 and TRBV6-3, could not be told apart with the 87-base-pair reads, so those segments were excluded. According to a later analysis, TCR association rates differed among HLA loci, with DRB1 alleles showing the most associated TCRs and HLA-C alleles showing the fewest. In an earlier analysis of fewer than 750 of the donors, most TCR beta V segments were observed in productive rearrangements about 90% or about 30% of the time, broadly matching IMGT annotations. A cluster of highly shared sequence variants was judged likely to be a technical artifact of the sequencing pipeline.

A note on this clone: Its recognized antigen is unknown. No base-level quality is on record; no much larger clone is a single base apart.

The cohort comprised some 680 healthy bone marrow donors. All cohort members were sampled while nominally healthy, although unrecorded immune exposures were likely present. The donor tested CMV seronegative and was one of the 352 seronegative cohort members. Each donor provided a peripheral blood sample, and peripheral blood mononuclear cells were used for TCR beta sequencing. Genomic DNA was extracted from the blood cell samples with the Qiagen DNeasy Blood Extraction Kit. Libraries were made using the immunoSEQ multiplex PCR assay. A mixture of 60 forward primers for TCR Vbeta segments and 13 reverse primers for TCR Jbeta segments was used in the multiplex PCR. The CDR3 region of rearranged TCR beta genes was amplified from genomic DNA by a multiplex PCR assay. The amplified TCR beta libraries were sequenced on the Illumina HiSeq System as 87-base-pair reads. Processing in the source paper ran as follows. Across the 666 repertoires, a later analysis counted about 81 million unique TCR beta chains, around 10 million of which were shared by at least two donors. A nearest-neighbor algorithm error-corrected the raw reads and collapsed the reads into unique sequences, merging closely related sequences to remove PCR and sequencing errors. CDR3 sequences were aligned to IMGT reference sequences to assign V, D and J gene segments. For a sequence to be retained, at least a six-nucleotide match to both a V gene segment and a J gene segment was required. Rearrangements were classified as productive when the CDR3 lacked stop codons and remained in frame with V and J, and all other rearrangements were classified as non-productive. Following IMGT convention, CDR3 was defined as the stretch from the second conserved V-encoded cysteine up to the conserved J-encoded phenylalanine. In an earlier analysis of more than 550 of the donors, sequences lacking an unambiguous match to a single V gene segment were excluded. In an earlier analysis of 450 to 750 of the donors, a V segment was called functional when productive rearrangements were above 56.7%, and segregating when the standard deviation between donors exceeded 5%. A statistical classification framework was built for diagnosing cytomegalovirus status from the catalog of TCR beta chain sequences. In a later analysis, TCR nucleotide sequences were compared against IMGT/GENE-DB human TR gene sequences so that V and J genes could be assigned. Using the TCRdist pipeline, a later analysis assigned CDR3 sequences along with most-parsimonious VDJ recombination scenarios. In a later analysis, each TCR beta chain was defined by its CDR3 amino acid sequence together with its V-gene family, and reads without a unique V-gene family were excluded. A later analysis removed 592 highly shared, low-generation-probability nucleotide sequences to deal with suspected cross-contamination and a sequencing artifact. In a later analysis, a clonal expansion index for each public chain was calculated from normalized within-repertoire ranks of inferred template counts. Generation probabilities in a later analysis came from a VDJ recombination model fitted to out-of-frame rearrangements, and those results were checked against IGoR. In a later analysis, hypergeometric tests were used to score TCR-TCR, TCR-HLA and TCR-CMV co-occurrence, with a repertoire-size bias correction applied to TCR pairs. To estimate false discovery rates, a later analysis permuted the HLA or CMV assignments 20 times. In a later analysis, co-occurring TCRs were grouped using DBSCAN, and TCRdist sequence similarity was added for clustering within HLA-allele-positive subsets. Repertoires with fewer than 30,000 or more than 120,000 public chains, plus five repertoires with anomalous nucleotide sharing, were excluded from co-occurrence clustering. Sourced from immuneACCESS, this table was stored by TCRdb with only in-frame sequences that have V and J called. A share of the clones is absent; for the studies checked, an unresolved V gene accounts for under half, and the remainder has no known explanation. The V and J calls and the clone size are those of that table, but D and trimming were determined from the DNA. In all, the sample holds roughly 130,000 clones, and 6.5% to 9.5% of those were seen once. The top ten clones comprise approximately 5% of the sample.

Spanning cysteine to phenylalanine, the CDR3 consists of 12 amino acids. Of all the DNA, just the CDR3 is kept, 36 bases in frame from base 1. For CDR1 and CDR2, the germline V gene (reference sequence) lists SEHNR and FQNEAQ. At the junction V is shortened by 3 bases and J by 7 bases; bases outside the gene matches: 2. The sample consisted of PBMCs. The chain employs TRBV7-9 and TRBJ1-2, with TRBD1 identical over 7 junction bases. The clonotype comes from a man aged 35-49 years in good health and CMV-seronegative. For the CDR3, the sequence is CASSLEGAGYTF. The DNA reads TGTGCCAGCAGCTTGGAGGGGGCTGGCTACACCTTC.